The following is a TCR beta chain sequence with its context. As for treatment: oral pan-JAK inhibitor, 5-10 mg twice daily. The record originates from a study of CD8+ T cells in alopecia areata. V trimming: 5 bases; J trimming: 4 bases; junction bases outside the gene matches: 7. The germline V gene has CDR1 GTSNPN and CDR2 SVGIG (reference sequence). This CDR3 has 13 residues. Sequencing templates came from extracted RNA that was reverse transcribed into cDNA. Data came from immunoSEQ multiplex PCR; TCRdb stores just in-frame clones and leaves some out. The top ten hold 1.3% of the sample, which has about 200,000 clones, roughly three fifths seen once.

The TCR was taken from a human donor with alopecia areata. The V gene is TRBV30, the J gene TRBJ1-1; 7 bases are a match to TRBD1. Sample: CD4+ T cells sorted from blood, taken around week 50, from a patient treated with tofacitinib. CDR3 sequence (DNA): TGTGCCTGGGAGAGACAGGGAGGCACTGAAGCTTTCTTT. This codes for CAWERQGGTEAFF.